This T cell receptor beta chain was identified in a study of regulatory T cells in long-lasting Graves disease. Background on the study: Graves' disease counted as persistent after over 5 years of antithyroid drugs with positive TSH receptor antibodies.

Germline CDR1 reads LNHNV; CDR2 reads YYDKDF (reference sequence). The J segment lost 7 bases and the V segment lost 3 bases, leaving 3 bases of the junction unmatched. This CDR3 has 13 amino acids. A note on this clonotype: Its antigen remains unknown.

CDR3-region Arm-PCR and iRepertoire HTBI primers produced the TCR beta libraries. TCRdb redid the calling of the multiplex PCR reads with MiXCR, one entry per CDR3 protein. Here the sample spans a few hundred thousand distinct CDR3 sequences, roughly 21% being singletons. Overall study results and limits: TRBV28, TRBJ1-2 and TRBJ2-5 emerged as the favored segments in persistent disease. Investigators studied peripheral blood only, not thyroid tissue. A greater number of public clonotypes (approximately 2,500) was shared by persistent patients than by new patients (about 960).

Time point here: persistent/refractory GD, antithyroid drugs over 5 years with positive TRAb. After RNA was extracted from PBMCs, the TCR library was made from it. The source of this sequence is a female donor with Graves disease. This specimen consisted of peripheral blood mononuclear cells (PBMCs), obtained when the disease was refractory, from a patient treated with antithyroid drugs. The V gene is TRBV15, the J gene TRBJ2-4, with TRBD1 matching 7 bases. The DNA for the CDR3 is TGTGCCACCAGCAGTGACAGGGCCAACATTCAGTACTTC. This sequence encodes CATSSDRANIQYF.